What follows are 19 T cell receptor beta chains derived from one specimen sequenced in a study of T cell responses to AZD1222 COVID-19 vaccine. TCRdb keeps only in-frame clones here, not all; method: immunoSEQ multiplex PCR. The sample lists 53,000 or so clones; around 85% were seen once. Sample: peripheral blood, taken on day 0 of AZD1222 vaccination. These receptors were obtained from an adult in good health.

The chain couples TRBV27 to TRBJ1-4, with TRBD1 matching over 7 bases. CDR1 is MNHEY and CDR2 is SMNVEV in the germline V gene (reference sequence). The CDR3 loop spans 15 amino acids. Losses at the gene ends were 5 bases for V and 3 bases for J; bases not matched to a gene: 6. CDR3 region: CASSPRQGANEKLFF. For the CDR3, the DNA is TGTGCCAGCAGTCCCAGACAGGGAGCTAATGAAAAACTGTTTTTT.

V and J are TRBV11-2 and TRBJ2-7; D is perhaps TRBD1 or TRBD2 (5 bases each). CDR1 SGHAT and CDR2 FQNNGV come from the germline V gene. This CDR3 region has 14 residues. Trimming stripped 8 bases from V and 1 base from J, with 15 bases between. CDR3 loop: CASFPLGPSYEQYF. CDR3 bases: TGTGCCAGCTTTCCACTGGGACCTTCCTACGAGCAGTACTTC.

This clone has a count of ten or more. The V call is TRBV3-1 (or the pseudogene TRBV3-2), the J call TRBJ2-7, with 10 positions matching TRBD1. This CDR3 comprises 14 residues. Germline V gene sequence: CDR1 LGHDT, CDR2 YNNKEL (reference sequence). Unmatched junction bases numbered 4, after V lost 1 base and J lost 7 bases. The CDR3 nucleotides are TGTGCCAGCAGCCAAGGAAGACAGGGGGCTGAGCAGTACTTC. Its translation: CASSQGRQGAEQYF.

The chain uses TRBV2 and TRBJ2-5; TRBD2 agrees at 11 bases. CDR3 length: 15 residues. V shed 7 bases and J 4 bases; nucleotides not matched to a gene: 8. The germline CDR1 and CDR2 sequences are SNHLY and FYNNEI. CDR3 amino acids: CASTSTGTSGETQYF. The CDR3 DNA is TGTGCCAGCACCTCGACAGGGACTAGCGGAGAGACCCAGTACTTC. The full variable domain, with the rest looked up from reference TRBV2 and TRBJ2-5, is EPEVTQTPSHQVTQMGQEVILRCVPISNHLYFYWYRQILGQKVEFLVSFYNNEISEKSEIFDDQFSVERPDGSNFTLKIRSTKLEDSAMYFCASTSTGTSGETQYFGPGTRLLVL.

The chain is built from TRBV5-1 and TRBJ1-1; tentatively, D is TRBD1 (5 bases). Trimming removed 5 bases from V and 5 bases from J, with 10 bases in between. The CDR3 has 12 amino acids. Looked up from germline, CDR1 is SGHRS and CDR2 is YFSETQ. The CDR3 reads CASSQGLTEAFF. For the CDR3, the DNA is TGCGCCAGCAGTCAGGGTCTGACTGAAGCTTTCTTT. Full variable domain (missing parts from reference TRBV5-1 and TRBJ1-1): KAGVTQTPRYLIKTRGQQVTLSCSPISGHRSVSWYQQTPGQGLQFLFEYFSETQRNKGNFPGRFSGRQFSNSRSEMNVSTLELGDSALYLCASSQGLTEAFFGQGTRLTVV.

The chain has TRBV2 and TRBJ2-5; 16 bases agree with TRBD2. The CDR3 runs 17 residues. Germline V gene data show CDR1 as SNHLY and CDR2 as FYNNEI. With V trimmed by 8 bases and J by 4 bases, 10 bases remained unmatched. As DNA, the CDR3 is TGTGCCAGCGGGGGGGGACTAGCGGGAGGGCATGGAGAGACCCAGTACTTC. Protein: CASGGGLAGGHGETQYF. Combining the CDR3 with reference TRBV2 and TRBJ2-5 gives the whole variable domain EPEVTQTPSHQVTQMGQEVILRCVPISNHLYFYWYRQILGQKVEFLVSFYNNEISEKSEIFDDQFSVERPDGSNFTLKIRSTKLEDSAMYFCASGGGLAGGHGETQYFGPGTRLLVL.

The rearrangement joins TRBV5-1 to TRBJ2-2, with TRBD2 matching over 9 bases. Germline lookup yields CDR1 SGHRS and CDR2 YFSETQ. Trimming removed 2 bases from V and 0 bases from J; junction bases left unmatched: 8. This CDR3 contains 18 residues. The CDR3 sequence: CASSFAILAGPNTGELFF. CDR3 DNA: TGCGCCAGCAGCTTTGCAATTCTAGCGGGACCGAACACCGGGGAGCTGTTTTTT.

This chain uses TRBV7-9 with TRBJ2-2; TRBD1 matches 7 bases. The ends lost 2 bases at V and 1 base at J; junction bases unmatched: 4. This CDR3 region has 16 residues. Per the germline V gene, CDR1 is SEHNR and CDR2 is FQNEAQ (reference sequence). CDR3 nucleotide sequence: TGTGCCAGCAGCTTACCAAGACAGGGGAACACCGGGGAGCTGTTTTTT. Translation gives CASSLPRQGNTGELFF.

The chain carries TRBV11-3 and TRBJ2-1; 10 positions match TRBD2. From germline, CDR1 is SGHNT and CDR2 YENEEA. The V gene end was trimmed by 2 bases and the J gene end by 7 bases; junction bases not matched to a gene: 2. CDR3 size: 14 residues. The CDR3 bases are TGTGCCAGCAGCTTAAGCGGGAGGGGAAATGAGCAGTTCTTC. Encoded protein: CASSLSGRGNEQFF.

This clone was counted a single time. The chain has TRBV19 and TRBJ2-1; D is unclear. Germline V gives CDR1 LNHDA, CDR2 SQIVND (reference sequence). The CDR3 spans 16 residues. Trimming cost V 6 bases and J 0 bases, with 15 bases left between them. The CDR3: CASSEPTRLSYNEQFF. CDR3 sequence (DNA): TGTGCCAGTAGCGAGCCGACTCGACTCTCCTACAATGAGCAGTTCTTC.

The table lists this clone with a few counts. This chain links TRBV27 with TRBJ2-3; 13 nucleotides line up with TRBD2. CDR1 is MNHEY, CDR2 SMNVEV, per germline (reference sequence). J was trimmed by 7 bases and V by 11 bases; bases with no gene match: 9. The CDR3 is 14 residues long. The CDR3 DNA follows: TGTGCCTGCGGACTAGCGGGAGCCCGGAATACGCAGTATTTT. This sequence encodes CACGLAGARNTQYF.

The chain recombines TRBV6-5 with TRBJ1-1; D possibly corresponds to TRBD1 (6 bases). This CDR3 has 13 residues. CDR1 and CDR2 (germline): MNHEY, SVGAGI. The V and J ends lost 7 bases and 8 bases respectively, with 17 bases between them. The CDR3 DNA reads as TGTGCCAGCAACAACGTTGGGGGCTCGGAAGCTTTCTTT. It is translated as CASNNVGGSEAFF.

V gene TRBV7-3 combines with J gene TRBJ2-6; D perhaps matches TRBD1 (5 bases). The CDR3 runs 16 residues. Germline CDR1 reads SGHTA; CDR2 reads FQGTGA. Trimming removed 2 bases at V and 1 base at J, with 9 bases between. This CDR3 reads CASSLDSTSGANVLTF. In DNA, the CDR3 is TGTGCCAGCAGCTTAGACAGCACGTCTGGGGCCAACGTCCTGACTTTC.

V is TRBV19 and J is TRBJ2-7; 7 bases are shared with TRBD1. J lost 0 bases, V lost 4 bases, and 18 bases had no gene match. CDR1 LNHDA and CDR2 SQIVND come from the germline V gene (reference sequence). This CDR3 has 19 amino acids. In nucleotides, the CDR3 is TGTGCCAGTAGTAATCACTTCGGACAGGACGGGGATAGCTCCTACGAGCAGTACTTC. Translated, it gives CASSNHFGQDGDSSYEQYF.

CDR3: CASSLVSGVFWNEQFF. CDR3 bases: TGTGCCAGCAGCTTAGTGTCGGGAGTTTTTTGGAATGAGCAGTTCTTC. The chain uses TRBV7-9 and TRBJ2-1, with D possibly being TRBD2 (6 bases). Germline V lookup: CDR1 SEHNR, CDR2 FQNEAQ (reference sequence). The CDR3 sequence is 16 residues long. V lost 1 base, J lost 7 bases, and 17 bases lay in between.

The chain employs TRBV27 and TRBJ2-4; perhaps TRBD1 as D (6 bases). V lost 0 bases and J 5 bases, leaving 8 bases between the germline ends. CDR3 size: 14 residues. Germline values: CDR1 MNHEY, CDR2 SMNVEV (reference sequence). The CDR3 loop reads CASSLSAGENIQYF. CDR3 coding DNA: TGTGCCAGCAGTTTATCGGCAGGGGAAAACATTCAGTACTTC.

The chain uses TRBV24-1 and TRBJ2-2; no definite D call. CDR1 is KGHDR and CDR2 is SFDVKD in the germline V gene. This CDR3 has 14 amino acids. The V and J ends lost 6 bases and 0 bases respectively, with 7 bases between them. For the CDR3, the DNA is TGTGCCACCAGTTCTCAGACGAACACCGGGGAGCTGTTTTTT. Protein sequence: CATSSQTNTGELFF.

This clone occurred a few times. Other DNA sequences from this sample encode an identical CDR3 as well. The chain employs TRBV5-1 and TRBJ2-6; D not certain. The V end lost 3 bases, the J end lost 2 bases, and 9 bases lay between the germline ends. Germline CDR1 SGHRS, CDR2 YFSETQ. CDR3 size: 15 residues. The CDR3 nucleotides read TGCGCCAGCAGCTACCGGACGGCTGGGGCCAACGTCCTGACTTTC. This codes for CASSYRTAGANVLTF. Drawing the rest from reference TRBV5-1 and TRBJ2-6, the complete variable domain is KAGVTQTPRYLIKTRGQQVTLSCSPISGHRSVSWYQQTPGQGLQFLFEYFSETQRNKGNFPGRFSGRQFSNSRSEMNVSTLELGDSALYLCASSYRTAGANVLTFGAGSRLTVL.

The chain has TRBV6-5 and TRBJ1-4; possible D gene TRBD1, 5 bases. V gave up 0 bases and J gave up 8 bases, with 13 bases separating them. The CDR3 covers 15 residues. Germline CDR1 MNHEY, CDR2 SVGAGI. CDR3 bases: TGTGCCAGCAGTTACTCCGCGGGGGTAGCAGAAAAACTGTTTTTT. Residues: CASSYSAGVAEKLFF.